This TCR beta chain was profiled in a study of human T cells and chemical hapten exposure (dated by TCRdb to the early 2020s). About the full investigation: For sensitization, 2% DPC in acetone was applied to an approximately 2 cm by approximately 2 cm area of upper inner arm skin. Throughout the study period of roughly five months, patients also received therapeutic DPC doses to the scalp every week. Patch testing was performed on the upper back with Finn chambers containing 0.01% DPC, and the patch tests were scored after 6 days according to International Contact Dermatitis Research Group standards. Most of the patients in the cohort were female, and the cohort covered alopecia areata with under or over 50% scalp involvement, alopecia totalis and alopecia universalis. Libraries were combined into a pool for sequencing, and differences in TCR yield between samples came mainly from small differences in library volumes within the pool. The study tracked peripheral blood TCR repertoire changes in vivo during primary and secondary sensitization to the hapten diphenylcyclopropenone (DPC) in alopecia patients. Blood samples were taken from patients before sensitization (week 0) and then at 2, 6 and about 24 weeks after DPC sensitization. Around 30 alopecia patients provided blood for TCR sequencing at one to four time points (pre-sensitization, 2, 6 and 24 weeks). The paper's findings and limits, for the study overall: Significantly more large CDR3 similarity clusters were formed by expanded TCRs than by pre-sensitization or healthy control sets, consistent with antigen-driven responses. All patients had alopecia, a presumed autoimmune disease, so their immune response might differ from that of healthy individuals. The number of PT1 expanded TCRs positively correlated with patch test score, significant at thresholds 8, 16 and 32 but not 4. No change with DPC sensitization was found in the number of TCRs above 1 in 1000 frequency, and no evidence of global repertoire structure alterations was found. After repeated subsampling, the strength of the expansion versus patch-test correlation and the threshold at which it became significant changed.

The sample's time point label, in plain terms: pre-sensitization, week 0. The treatment or condition label on this specimen signifies: therapeutic diphenylcyclopropenone sensitization with weekly scalp DPC. Blood at each patch-test visit was drawn before the patch test was applied. Patients were eligible if aged 18 to 70, diagnosed with alopecia and judged suitable for DPC therapy, and pregnant patients were excluded. Total RNA was extracted from unfractionated whole blood collected in Tempus Blood RNA tubes. Concerning this clonotype itself: Its cognate antigen has yet to be identified. Within one base of it there is no much larger clone, and no base qualities were kept.

Library construction relied on RACE. Data came from a NextSeq 500. Library preparation attached unique molecular identifiers to individual cDNA molecules for quantitative, reproducible TCR counting. From each blood RNA sample, both TCR alpha and TCR beta chains were sequenced. In the original analysis: A median of about 100,000 TCRs per sample was observed, with a range of 23,224 to 690,600. V, J and CDR3 annotation of the TCR reads was performed with the Decombinator software suite. For PS versus PT1 abundance plots, all samples were subsampled to the same number of TCRs (28,000). Expanded TCRs were defined as absent before sensitization and observed at least eight times at the 2-week time point. TCRdb reprocessing: public reads trimmed at Q25 with fastp, clones called with MiXCR, in-frame beta chains kept. One record per CDR3 amino acid sequence lists the most common genes and DNA. TCRdb's processing, not the authors' own work, is the source of the V and J calls. Here the sample has around 260,000 distinct CDR3 sequences; about 8.6% occur a single time. The ten largest clones represent 2% to 3% of the sample.

The CDR3 starts with the cysteine, ends with the phenylalanine, and has 14 residues. Only the CDR3 DNA stays, 42 bases, in frame from base 1. V trim: 7 bases; J trim: 6 bases; unmatched bases: 8. The CDR1 and CDR2 encoded by the germline V gene are SGHVS and FQNEAQ. The receptor was isolated from a woman aged 40 to 50 with alopecia areata. Some clones in this sample may be carry-over from other donors' samples. The sequences come from whole blood, collected in connection with sensitization to the hapten diphenylcyclopropenone (DPC). Here the chain combines TRBV7-8 and TRBJ2-1, with TRBD2 matching 8 junction bases. CDR3 reads: CASTAAGATNEQFF. In nucleotide form, the sequence is TGTGCCAGCACCGCAGCGGGAGCAACCAATGAGCAGTTCTTC.